Each of the 7 T cell receptor beta chains below was sequenced from the same sample in a study of post-analysis software for immune sequencing data. Study-level points and caveats: In patients, TRBV5-6, TRBV5-1 and TRBV20-1 belonged to roughly five TRBV segments found more frequently than in controls.

Unique-molecular-identifier-tagged TCR beta cDNA libraries were used. TCRdb re-analysed the PCR reads in MiXCR, keeping a single row per CDR3 protein. The sample consists of about 770,000 distinct CDR3 sequences, roughly 46% of them appearing once. The antigens for these receptors are not known. Sequencing input: blood. These receptors came from a girl aged 5-17 years with multiple sclerosis.

This clonotype was detected only a few times. The chain carries TRBV20-1 and TRBJ1-1; possibly TRBD1 for D (5 bases). Trimming stripped 4 bases from V and 8 bases from J, with 14 bases between. Per germline, CDR1 DFQATT and CDR2 SNEGSKA (reference sequence). CDR3 size: 12 residues. The CDR3 DNA reads as TGCAGTGCTAATCCCGGTAGGGACGAAGCTTTCTTT. Translation gives CSANPGRDEAFF.

This clonotype was picked up one time. The chain employs TRBV7-2 and TRBJ2-3, with a weak D call TRBD1 (6 bases). Per the germline V gene, CDR1 is SGHTA and CDR2 is FQGNSA. V was shortened by 5 bases and J by 8 bases, with 23 bases between the two germline ends. The CDR3 has 16 amino acids. CDR3: CASSARDTTQKLTQYF. The CDR3, as DNA: TGTGCCAGCAGCGCCCGGGACACCACTCAAAAGCTTACGCAGTATTTT.

The V and J genes are TRBV28 and TRBJ2-7; D tentatively fits TRBD1 or TRBD2 (5 bases each). CDR1 is MDHEN and CDR2 is SYDVKM in the germline V gene. This CDR3 contains 15 residues. V was trimmed by 3 bases and J by 0 bases, leaving 12 bases between them. In DNA, the CDR3 is TGTGCCAGCAGTTTGCAGGGACCCTTCTCCTACGAGCAGTACTTC. Protein sequence: CASSLQGPFSYEQYF.

This clonotype has a handful of counts. The V gene is TRBV2, the J gene TRBJ2-3, with TRBD1 as a possible D gene (9 bases). This CDR3 has 19 amino acids. The germline gives CDR1 SNHLY, CDR2 FYNNEI. Trimming removed 5 bases from V and 5 bases from J, with 29 bases in between. The CDR3 protein is CASSPGQGPLSGRGDTQYF. CDR3 DNA sequence: TGTGCCAGCAGTCCTGGACAGGGGCCATTGAGCGGGAGAGGAGATACGCAGTATTTT.

This clonotype occurred a few times. The chain links TRBV20-1 to TRBJ2-7, with a possible D match to TRBD1 (6 bases). V was pared by 6 bases and J by 3 bases, with 18 bases between. This CDR3 contains 14 residues. Germline lookup yields CDR1 DFQATT and CDR2 SNEGSKA (reference sequence). The CDR3 DNA reads TGCAGTGCCACCCACCCACAGGGTATCTACGAGCAGTACTTC. Protein sequence: CSATHPQGIYEQYF.

This sequence joins TRBV12-3 or TRBV12-4 and TRBJ1-6, with D maybe TRBD1 (6 bases). The CDR3 runs 15 residues. Trimming removed 4 bases at V and 7 bases at J, with 14 bases between. Written as DNA, the CDR3 is TGTGCCAGCAGTTCCCAGGGGCCTTTAAATTCACCCCTCCACTTT. Translating gives CASSSQGPLNSPLHF.

V and J are TRBV12-3 or TRBV12-4 and TRBJ2-5; 8 bases line up with TRBD2. The CDR3 is 16 residues long. The trim removed 6 bases at V and 1 base at J, leaving 10 bases unmatched. CDR3 amino acids: CASSPRGGEFQETQYF. CDR3 sequence (DNA): TGTGCCAGCAGCCCCCGGGGGGGGGAATTCCAAGAGACCCAGTACTTC.